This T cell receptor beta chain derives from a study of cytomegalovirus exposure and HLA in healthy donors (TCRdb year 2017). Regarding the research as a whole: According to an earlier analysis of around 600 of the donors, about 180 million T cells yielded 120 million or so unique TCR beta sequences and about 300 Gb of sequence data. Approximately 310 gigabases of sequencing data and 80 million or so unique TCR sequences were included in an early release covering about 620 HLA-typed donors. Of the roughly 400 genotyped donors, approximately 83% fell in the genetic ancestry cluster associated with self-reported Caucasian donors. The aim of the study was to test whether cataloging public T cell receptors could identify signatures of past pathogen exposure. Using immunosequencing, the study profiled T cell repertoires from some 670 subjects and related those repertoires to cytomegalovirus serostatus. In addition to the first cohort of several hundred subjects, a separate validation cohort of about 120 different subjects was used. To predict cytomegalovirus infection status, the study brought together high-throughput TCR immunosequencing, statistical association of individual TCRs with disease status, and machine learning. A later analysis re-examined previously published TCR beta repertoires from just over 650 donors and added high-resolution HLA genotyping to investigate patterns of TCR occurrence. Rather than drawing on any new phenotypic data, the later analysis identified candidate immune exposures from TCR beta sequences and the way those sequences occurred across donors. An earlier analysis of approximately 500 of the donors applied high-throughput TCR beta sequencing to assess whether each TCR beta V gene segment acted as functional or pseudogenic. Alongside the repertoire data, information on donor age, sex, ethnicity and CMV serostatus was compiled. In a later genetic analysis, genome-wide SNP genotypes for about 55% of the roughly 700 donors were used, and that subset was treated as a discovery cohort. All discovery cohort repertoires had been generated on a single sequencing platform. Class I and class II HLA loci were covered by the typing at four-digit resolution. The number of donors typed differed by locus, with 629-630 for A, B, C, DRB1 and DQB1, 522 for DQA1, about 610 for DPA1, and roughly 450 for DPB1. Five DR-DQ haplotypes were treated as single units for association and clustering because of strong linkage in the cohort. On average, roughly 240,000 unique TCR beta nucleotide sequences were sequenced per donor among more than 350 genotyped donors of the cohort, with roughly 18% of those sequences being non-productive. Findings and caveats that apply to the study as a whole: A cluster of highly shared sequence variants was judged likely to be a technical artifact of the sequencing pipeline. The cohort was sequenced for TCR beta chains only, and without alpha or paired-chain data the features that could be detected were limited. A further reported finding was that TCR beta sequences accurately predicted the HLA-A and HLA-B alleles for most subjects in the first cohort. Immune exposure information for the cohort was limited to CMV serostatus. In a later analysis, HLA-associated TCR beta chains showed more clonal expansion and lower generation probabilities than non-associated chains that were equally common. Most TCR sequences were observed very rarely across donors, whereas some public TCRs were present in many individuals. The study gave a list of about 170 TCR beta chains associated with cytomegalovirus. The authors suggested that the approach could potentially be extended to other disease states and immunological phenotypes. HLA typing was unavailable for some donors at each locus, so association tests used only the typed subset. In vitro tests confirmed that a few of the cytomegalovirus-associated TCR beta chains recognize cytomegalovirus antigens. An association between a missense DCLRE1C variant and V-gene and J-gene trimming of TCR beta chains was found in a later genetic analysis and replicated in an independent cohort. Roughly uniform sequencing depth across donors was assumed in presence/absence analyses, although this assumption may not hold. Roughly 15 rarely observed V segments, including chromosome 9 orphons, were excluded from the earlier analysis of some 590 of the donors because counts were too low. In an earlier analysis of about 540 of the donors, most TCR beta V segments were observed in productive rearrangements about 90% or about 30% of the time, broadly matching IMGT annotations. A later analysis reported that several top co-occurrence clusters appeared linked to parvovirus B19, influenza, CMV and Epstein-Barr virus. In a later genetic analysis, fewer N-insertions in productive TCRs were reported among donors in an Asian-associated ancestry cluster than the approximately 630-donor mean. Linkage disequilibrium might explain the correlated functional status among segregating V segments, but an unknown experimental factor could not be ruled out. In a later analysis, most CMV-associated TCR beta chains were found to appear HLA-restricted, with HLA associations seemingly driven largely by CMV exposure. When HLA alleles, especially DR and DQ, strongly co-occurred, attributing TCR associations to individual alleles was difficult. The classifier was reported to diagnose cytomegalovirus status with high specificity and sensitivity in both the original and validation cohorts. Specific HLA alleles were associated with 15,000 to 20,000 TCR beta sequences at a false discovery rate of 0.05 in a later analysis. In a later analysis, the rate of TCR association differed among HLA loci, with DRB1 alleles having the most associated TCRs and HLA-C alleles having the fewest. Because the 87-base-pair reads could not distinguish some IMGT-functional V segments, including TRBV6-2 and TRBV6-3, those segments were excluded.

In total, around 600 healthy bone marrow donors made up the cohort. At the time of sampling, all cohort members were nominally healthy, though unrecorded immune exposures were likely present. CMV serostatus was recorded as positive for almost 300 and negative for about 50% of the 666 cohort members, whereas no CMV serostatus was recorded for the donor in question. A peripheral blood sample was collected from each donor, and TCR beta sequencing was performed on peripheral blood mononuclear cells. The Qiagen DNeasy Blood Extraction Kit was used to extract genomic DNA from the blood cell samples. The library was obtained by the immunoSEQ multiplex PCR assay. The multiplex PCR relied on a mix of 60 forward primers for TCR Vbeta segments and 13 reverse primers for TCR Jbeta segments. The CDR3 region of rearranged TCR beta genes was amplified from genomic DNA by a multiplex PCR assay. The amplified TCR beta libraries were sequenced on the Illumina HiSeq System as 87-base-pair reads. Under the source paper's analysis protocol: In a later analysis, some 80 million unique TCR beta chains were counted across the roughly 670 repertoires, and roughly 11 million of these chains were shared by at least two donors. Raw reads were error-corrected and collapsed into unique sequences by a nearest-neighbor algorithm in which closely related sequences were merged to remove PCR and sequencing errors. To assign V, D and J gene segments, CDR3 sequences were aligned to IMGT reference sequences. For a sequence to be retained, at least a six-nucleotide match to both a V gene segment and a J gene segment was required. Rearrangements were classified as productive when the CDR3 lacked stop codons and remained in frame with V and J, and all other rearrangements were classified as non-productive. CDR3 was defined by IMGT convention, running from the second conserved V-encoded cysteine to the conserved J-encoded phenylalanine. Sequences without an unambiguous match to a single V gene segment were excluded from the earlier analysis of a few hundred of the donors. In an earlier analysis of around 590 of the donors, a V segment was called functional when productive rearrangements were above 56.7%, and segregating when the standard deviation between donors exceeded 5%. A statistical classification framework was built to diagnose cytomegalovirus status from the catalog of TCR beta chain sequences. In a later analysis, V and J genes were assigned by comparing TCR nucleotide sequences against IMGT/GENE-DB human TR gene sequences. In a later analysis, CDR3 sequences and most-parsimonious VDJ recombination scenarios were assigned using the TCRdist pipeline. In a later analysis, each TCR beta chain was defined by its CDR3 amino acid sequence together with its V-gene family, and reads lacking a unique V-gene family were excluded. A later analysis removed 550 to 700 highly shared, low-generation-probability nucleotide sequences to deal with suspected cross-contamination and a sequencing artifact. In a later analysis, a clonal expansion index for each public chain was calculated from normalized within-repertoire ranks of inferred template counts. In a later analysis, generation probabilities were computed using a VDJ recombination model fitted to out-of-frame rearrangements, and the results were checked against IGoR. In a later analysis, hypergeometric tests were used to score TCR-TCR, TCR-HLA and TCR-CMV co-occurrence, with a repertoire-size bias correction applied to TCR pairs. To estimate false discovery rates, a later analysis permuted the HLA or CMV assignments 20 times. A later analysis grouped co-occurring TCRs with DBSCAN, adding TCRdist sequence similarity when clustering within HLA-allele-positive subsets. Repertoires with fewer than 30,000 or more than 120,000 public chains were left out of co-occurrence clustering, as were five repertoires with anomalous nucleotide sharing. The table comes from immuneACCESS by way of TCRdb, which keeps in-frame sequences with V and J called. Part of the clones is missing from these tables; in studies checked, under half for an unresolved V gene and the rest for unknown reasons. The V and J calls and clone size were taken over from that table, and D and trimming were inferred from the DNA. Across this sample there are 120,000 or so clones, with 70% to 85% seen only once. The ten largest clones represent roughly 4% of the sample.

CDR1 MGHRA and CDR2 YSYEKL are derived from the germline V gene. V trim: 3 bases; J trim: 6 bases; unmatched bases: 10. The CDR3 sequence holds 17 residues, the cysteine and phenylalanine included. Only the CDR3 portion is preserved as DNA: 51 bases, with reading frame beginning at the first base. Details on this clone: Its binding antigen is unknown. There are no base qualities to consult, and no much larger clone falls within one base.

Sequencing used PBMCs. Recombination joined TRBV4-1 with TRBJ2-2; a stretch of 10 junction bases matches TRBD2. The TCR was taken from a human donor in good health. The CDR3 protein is CASSQVGSGRAAGELFF. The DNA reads TGCGCCAGCAGCCAGGTCGGGAGCGGGAGGGCCGCCGGGGAGCTGTTTTTT.